This T cell receptor beta chain was sequenced for a study of cytomegalovirus exposure and HLA in healthy donors. V lost 7 bases and J lost 4, with 13 bases in between. From germline, CDR1 is SGHAT and CDR2 FQDESV (reference sequence). The CDR3 length is 13 residues. Those who donated were healthy bone marrow donors. PCR amplification relied on 60 Vbeta primers (plus 13 Jbeta primers). Profiling relied on immunoSEQ multiplex PCR, and the TCRdb table lists in-frame clones only, not all of them. The profile shows roughly 140,000 clones, approximately 82% of them singletons. As concerns this clone: Its antigen is still unknown.

Notes on the study in general: It was shown in a later analysis that HLA-associated TCR beta chains were more clonally expanded than other, equally common chains. Upon later analysis, TCR association rates were observed to vary by HLA locus, being highest for DRB1 and lowest for HLA-C.

This sequence was found in a woman aged 60-75 years in good health and CMV-seropositive. The gene calls are TRBV11-1 and TRBJ1-2, with D unclear. The sequenced sample consisted of PBMCs. CDR3 sequence: CASKAAATYGYTF. The CDR3 bases are TGTGCCAGCAAGGCGGCCGCGACCTATGGCTACACCTTC.